The rows below give T cell receptor beta chains drawn from one sample of a study of blood T cell repertoires in COVID-19. Data came from immunoSEQ multiplex PCR; TCRdb stores just in-frame clones and leaves some out. The table has 70,000 to 90,000 clones, about 93% seen once. Sample: peripheral blood. The receptor source for this set is a human donor in a cohort sampled during active COVID-19. The CDR3 runs from the conserved cysteine through the conserved F or W. D genes are given only for firm matches. The size entry is marked missing in some rows and otherwise reads once, few, many or a size class.

D gene,J gene,V gene,clone size,CDR3 protein,CDR3 DNA
NA,TRBJ2-1,TRBV6-4,NA,CASIQIKQFF,TGTGCCAGCATTCAGATAAAGCAGTTCTTC
NA,TRBJ2-7,TRBV5-8,NA,CASSLLGHGSYEQYF,TGTGCCAGCAGCTTGTTGGGACACGGGTCCTACGAGCAGTACTTC
TRBD1,TRBJ2-7,TRBV11-3,NA,CASSLDRGVNYEQYF,TGTGCCAGCAGCTTGGACAGGGGGGTGAACTACGAGCAGTACTTC
TRBD1,TRBJ1-6,TRBV6-2/TRBV6-3,few,CASSYSQTPDRRGNFNSPLHF,TGTGCCAGCAGTTATAGTCAAACACCGGACAGGAGGGGGAATTTTAATTCACCCCTCCACTTT
TRBD1,TRBJ2-7,TRBV2,NA,CASTLTGVLLEQYF,TGTGCCAGCACCCTGACAGGGGTTTTATTAGAGCAGTACTTC
NA,TRBJ1-3,TRBV7-6,NA,CASSLAGHDSGNTIYF,TGTGCCAGCAGCTTAGCTGGGCACGACTCTGGAAACACCATATATTTT
NA,TRBJ1-2,TRBV7-9,NA,CASSSTGRTAGYTF,TGTGCCAGCAGCTCAACAGGACGGACGGCGGGCTACACCTTC
TRBD1,TRBJ1-5,TRBV2,NA,CASSGGQGALGDQPQHF,TGTGCCAGCAGTGGGGGACAGGGGGCCCTGGGGGATCAGCCCCAGCATTTT
TRBD1,TRBJ2-1,TRBV19,NA,CASNPGTGSYNEQFF,TGTGCCAGTAATCCAGGGACAGGGTCTTACAATGAGCAGTTCTTC
NA,TRBJ2-7,TRBV6-6,NA,CATTVAEKPYEQYF,TGTGCCACCACCGTCGCTGAAAAGCCTTACGAGCAGTACTTC
NA,TRBJ2-2,TRBV4-3,NA,CASSQARSKNTGELFF,TGCGCCAGCAGCCAAGCCCGCTCTAAAAACACCGGGGAGCTGTTTTTT
NA,TRBJ2-5,TRBV2,NA,CASSVETQYF,TGTGCCAGCTCCGTGGAGACCCAGTACTTC
TRBD1,TRBJ1-6,TRBV10-1,NA,CASRGDRDSPLHF,TGCGCCAGCAGGGGGGACAGGGATTCACCCCTCCACTTT
TRBD1,TRBJ1-6,TRBV6-5,NA,CASGRTGTNSPLHF,TGTGCCAGCGGAAGGACAGGGACCAATTCACCCCTCCACTTT
TRBD2,TRBJ2-3,TRBV3-1/TRBV3-2,NA,CASSLLAGGLDTQYF,TGTGCCAGCAGCCTTCTAGCGGGGGGCTTGGATACGCAGTATTTT
NA,TRBJ2-5,TRBV5-4,NA,CASSDLAYETQYF,TGTGCCAGCAGCGACCTAGCATACGAGACCCAGTACTTC
NA,TRBJ2-1,TRBV4-2,NA,CASSQNRGTYNEQFF,TGTGCCAGCAGCCAAAACCGGGGTACCTACAATGAGCAGTTCTTC
TRBD2,TRBJ2-1,TRBV18,NA,CASSPSGGAHSSYNEQFF,TGTGCCAGCTCACCCAGCGGGGGGGCCCATAGCTCCTACAATGAGCAGTTCTTC
TRBD2,TRBJ2-5,TRBV7-2,NA,CASSWGLAGSETQYF,TGTGCCAGCAGCTGGGGACTAGCGGGGTCAGAGACCCAGTACTTC
NA,TRBJ1-5,TRBV11-2,NA,CASSLAGGPQPQHF,TGTGCCAGCAGCTTAGCCGGGGGGCCTCAGCCCCAGCATTTT
NA,TRBJ1-1,TRBV2,NA,CASSEAVEAFF,TGTGCCAGCAGTGAGGCAGTTGAAGCTTTCTTT
TRBD1,TRBJ2-7,TRBV28,NA,CATRDRKSSYEQYF,TGTGCGACCCGGGACAGAAAGTCCTCCTACGAGCAGTACTTC
NA,TRBJ2-7,TRBV2,NA,CASSVDSAWGLYF,TGTGCCAGCAGTGTGGACAGCGCCTGGGGTTTGTACTTC